This is a list of T cell receptor beta chains from one sample in a study of OX40 agonist ivuxolimab in advanced cancers. Sequenced by immunoSEQ multiplex PCR; TCRdb stores in-frame clones only, minus some. This sample has fewer than 75,000 clones; roughly 86% occur once, and the top ten carry 2.8%. This sample comprised CD4+ or CD8+ T cells sorted from blood, obtained in a trial of the OX40 agonist ivuxolimab. The receptor source for this set is an adult with an advanced solid tumor such as melanoma, head and neck, liver or kidney cancer. The CDR3 runs from the conserved cysteine through the conserved F or W. D genes are given only for firm matches. Some rows mark clone size as missing; the rest say once, few, many or name a class of expanded clone.

d_call: TRBD2; clone_size: -; cdr3_length: 16; v_call: TRBV29-1; j_call: TRBJ2-7; cdr3_aa: CSVEGLAGRLSYEQYF; cdr3_nt: TGCAGCGTTGAAGGACTAGCGGGACGCCTCTCCTACGAGCAGTACTTC
d_call: TRBD1; clone_size: -; cdr3_length: 15; v_call: TRBV6-6; j_call: TRBJ1-2; cdr3_aa: CASSTAWQGADGYTF; cdr3_nt: TGTGCCAGCAGCACGGCCTGGCAGGGGGCTGATGGCTACACCTTC
d_call: -; clone_size: -; cdr3_length: 16; v_call: TRBV5-1; j_call: TRBJ2-2; cdr3_aa: CASSQNGVYSTGELFF; cdr3_nt: TGCGCCAGCAGTCAAAATGGGGTTTATAGCACCGGGGAGCTGTTTTTT
d_call: -; clone_size: -; cdr3_length: 15; v_call: TRBV28; j_call: TRBJ1-5; cdr3_aa: CASSSAGTVNQPQHF; cdr3_nt: TGTGCCAGCAGTTCCGCCGGGACCGTCAATCAGCCCCAGCATTTT
d_call: -; clone_size: -; cdr3_length: 14; v_call: TRBV30; j_call: TRBJ2-1; cdr3_aa: CAWSARGLVREQFF; cdr3_nt: TGTGCCTGGAGTGCACGGGGGCTAGTGCGTGAGCAGTTCTTC
d_call: TRBD1; clone_size: -; cdr3_length: 15; v_call: TRBV2; j_call: TRBJ1-5; cdr3_aa: CASSLGTGGGQPQHF; cdr3_nt: TGTGCCAGCAGTCTCGGGACAGGGGGCGGTCAGCCCCAGCATTTT
d_call: -; clone_size: -; cdr3_length: 13; v_call: TRBV2; j_call: TRBJ2-7; cdr3_aa: CASRQGAGYEQYF; cdr3_nt: TGTGCCAGCAGACAAGGGGCCGGGTACGAGCAGTACTTC
d_call: -; clone_size: -; cdr3_length: 13; v_call: TRBV11-3; j_call: TRBJ2-5; cdr3_aa: CASSQNEGGTQYF; cdr3_nt: TGTGCCAGCAGCCAAAATGAAGGTGGGACCCAGTACTTC
d_call: -; clone_size: -; cdr3_length: 15; v_call: TRBV7-9; j_call: TRBJ2-5; cdr3_aa: CASSLAWKGVETQYF; cdr3_nt: TGTGCCAGCAGCTTAGCGTGGAAGGGTGTGGAGACCCAGTACTTC
d_call: TRBD2; clone_size: -; cdr3_length: 13; v_call: TRBV6-6; j_call: TRBJ2-1; cdr3_aa: CASRTSGNNEQFF; cdr3_nt: TGTGCCTCCAGGACTAGCGGGAACAATGAGCAGTTCTTC
d_call: -; clone_size: -; cdr3_length: 11; v_call: TRBV9; j_call: TRBJ1-2; cdr3_aa: CASSRAYGYTF; cdr3_nt: TGTGCCAGCAGCCGTGCCTATGGCTACACCTTC
d_call: -; clone_size: -; cdr3_length: 14; v_call: TRBV7-2; j_call: TRBJ1-1; cdr3_aa: CASSFQGGNTEAFF; cdr3_nt: TGTGCCAGCAGCTTTCAGGGAGGGAACACTGAAGCTTTCTTT
d_call: TRBD2; clone_size: -; cdr3_length: 14; v_call: TRBV5-4; j_call: TRBJ2-2; cdr3_aa: CASSPGTSGRLLFF; cdr3_nt: TGTGCCAGCAGCCCGGGGACTAGCGGGAGGTTGCTGTTTTTT
d_call: TRBD1; clone_size: -; cdr3_length: 13; v_call: TRBV18; j_call: TRBJ1-2; cdr3_aa: CASSPDRVYGYTF; cdr3_nt: TGTGCCAGCTCACCGGACAGGGTGTACGGCTACACCTTC
d_call: -; clone_size: -; cdr3_length: 13; v_call: TRBV2; j_call: TRBJ1-2; cdr3_aa: CASNPGTDYGYTF; cdr3_nt: TGTGCCAGCAATCCCGGCACAGACTATGGCTACACCTTC
d_call: -; clone_size: -; cdr3_length: 14; v_call: TRBV7-9; j_call: TRBJ2-5; cdr3_aa: CASSPGGGWETQYF; cdr3_nt: TGTGCCAGCAGCCCAGGAGGGGGCTGGGAGACCCAGTACTTC
d_call: -; clone_size: -; cdr3_length: 21; v_call: TRBV21-1; j_call: TRBJ2-3; cdr3_aa: CASSKPPGLAGGDRSPDTQYF; cdr3_nt: TGTGCCAGCAGCAAGCCCCCCGGACTAGCGGGAGGGGACCGTAGCCCAGATACGCAGTATTTT
d_call: TRBD1; clone_size: -; cdr3_length: 13; v_call: TRBV7-6; j_call: TRBJ1-5; cdr3_aa: CASSLADRQPQHF; cdr3_nt: TGTGCCAGCAGCTTAGCGGACAGGCAGCCCCAGCATTTT
d_call: -; clone_size: -; cdr3_length: 14; v_call: TRBV9; j_call: TRBJ2-2; cdr3_aa: CASSTTPNTGELFF; cdr3_nt: TGTGCCAGCAGCACGACCCCGAACACCGGGGAGCTGTTTTTT
d_call: TRBD1; clone_size: -; cdr3_length: 15; v_call: TRBV6-5; j_call: TRBJ2-7; cdr3_aa: CASSLDRGSAYEQYF; cdr3_nt: TGTGCCAGCAGTCTCGACAGGGGGTCAGCCTACGAGCAGTACTTC
d_call: -; clone_size: once; cdr3_length: 15; v_call: TRBV5-6; j_call: TRBJ1-1; cdr3_aa: CASSRVGGRNTEAFF; cdr3_nt: TGTGCCAGCAGCAGGGTGGGGGGGCGAAACACTGAAGCTTTCTTT
d_call: TRBD2; clone_size: -; cdr3_length: 13; v_call: TRBV27; j_call: TRBJ2-1; cdr3_aa: CASSLVAGREKFF; cdr3_nt: TGTGCCAGCAGTTTAGTAGCGGGGAGGGAAAAGTTCTTC
d_call: -; clone_size: -; cdr3_length: 13; v_call: TRBV18; j_call: TRBJ1-1; cdr3_aa: CASSPLRGTEAFF; cdr3_nt: TGTGCCAGCTCACCTTTACGGGGCACTGAAGCTTTCTTT
d_call: TRBD1; clone_size: -; cdr3_length: 13; v_call: TRBV19; j_call: TRBJ2-5; cdr3_aa: CASSIGQGQTQYF; cdr3_nt: TGTGCCAGTAGTATCGGACAGGGTCAGACCCAGTACTTC
d_call: TRBD1; clone_size: -; cdr3_length: 15; v_call: TRBV2; j_call: TRBJ1-2; cdr3_aa: CASRVGQAPNYGYTF; cdr3_nt: TGTGCCAGCAGAGTCGGACAGGCTCCTAACTATGGCTACACCTTC
d_call: TRBD1; clone_size: -; cdr3_length: 13; v_call: TRBV6-1; j_call: TRBJ2-7; cdr3_aa: CASSEHRGDEQYF; cdr3_nt: TGTGCCAGCAGTGAACACAGGGGGGACGAGCAGTACTTC
d_call: TRBD1; clone_size: -; cdr3_length: 18; v_call: TRBV25-1; j_call: TRBJ1-3; cdr3_aa: CASSDPRTGNFGGNTIYF; cdr3_nt: TGTGCCAGCAGTGACCCTCGGACAGGGAATTTCGGTGGAAACACCATATATTTT